This TCR beta chain was documented in a study of T cell responses to AZD1222 COVID-19 vaccine. Overall study findings and caveats: The study found vaccine-associated CD4 TCRs spanning spike, dominant at 160-218 and 743-854. Increased Spike-specific TCR breadth and depth were observed after two AZD1222 doses. Scientists sampled the repertoires only once the peak T cell response had passed.

On this clone itself: Its specificity is not known.

TCRdb's copy holds only in-frame clones and misses some; the assay was immunoSEQ multiplex PCR. This sample yields around 180,000 clones, of which 90% to 95% are seen a single time; 9.2% belongs to the top ten. CDR1 is MNHEY, CDR2 SMNVEV, per germline (reference sequence). This CDR3 comprises 15 residues. The V and J ends lost 6 bases and 0 bases, in that order; junction bases with no gene match: 5. This sample comprised peripheral blood, obtained on day 0 of AZD1222 vaccination. The chain uses TRBV27 and TRBJ1-2; 9 nucleotides line up with TRBD1. This TCR was recovered from an adult in good health. The CDR3 bases are TGTGCCAGCAGACAGGGGGCGCAACCTAACTATGGCTACACCTTC. Translating gives CASRQGAQPNYGYTF.